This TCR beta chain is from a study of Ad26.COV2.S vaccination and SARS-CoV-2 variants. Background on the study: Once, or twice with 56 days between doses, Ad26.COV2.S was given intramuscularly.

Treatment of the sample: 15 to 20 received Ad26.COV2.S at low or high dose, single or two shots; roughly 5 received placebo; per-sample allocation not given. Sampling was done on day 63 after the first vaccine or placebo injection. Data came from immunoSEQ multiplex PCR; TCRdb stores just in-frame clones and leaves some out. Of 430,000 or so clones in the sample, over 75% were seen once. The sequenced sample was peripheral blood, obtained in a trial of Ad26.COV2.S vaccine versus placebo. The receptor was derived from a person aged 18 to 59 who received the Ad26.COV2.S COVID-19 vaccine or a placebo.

The CDR3 region has the DNA TGTGCCAGCAGTTACAGGAGGGATCGGCCAGATACGCAGTATTTT. This translates into CASSYRRDRPDTQYF. The genes are TRBV6-5 and TRBJ2-3, with D tentatively TRBD2 (6 bases). Trimming stripped 2 bases from V and 4 bases from J, with 13 bases between. Germline V gene sequence: CDR1 MNHEY, CDR2 SVGAGI. The CDR3 runs 15 residues.